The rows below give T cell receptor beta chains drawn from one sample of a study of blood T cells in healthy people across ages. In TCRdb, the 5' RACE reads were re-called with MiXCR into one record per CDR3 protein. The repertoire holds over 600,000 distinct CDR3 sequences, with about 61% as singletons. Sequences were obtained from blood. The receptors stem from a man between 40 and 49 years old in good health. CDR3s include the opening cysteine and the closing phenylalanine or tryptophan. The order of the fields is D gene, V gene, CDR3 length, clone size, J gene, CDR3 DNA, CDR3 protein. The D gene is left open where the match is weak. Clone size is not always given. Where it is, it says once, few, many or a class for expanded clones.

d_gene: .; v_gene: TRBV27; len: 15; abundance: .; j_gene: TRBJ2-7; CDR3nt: TGTGCCAGCAGTCTACGGGGGGCCAGCTCCTACGAGCAGTACTTC; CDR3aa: CASSLRGASSYEQYF
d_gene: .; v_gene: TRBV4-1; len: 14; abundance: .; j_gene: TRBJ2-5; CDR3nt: TGCGCCAGCAGTCAAGAGGGCAGGGTAGAGACCCAGTACTTC; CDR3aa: CASSQEGRVETQYF
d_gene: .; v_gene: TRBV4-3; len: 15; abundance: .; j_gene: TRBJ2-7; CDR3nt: TGCGCCAGCAGCCAAGGGGCGGTCGGGACCTACGAGCAGTACTTC; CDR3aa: CASSQGAVGTYEQYF
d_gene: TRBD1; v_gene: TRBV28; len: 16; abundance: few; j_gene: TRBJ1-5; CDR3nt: TGTGCCAGCAGTCTTGGACAGGGTAGAGGGGATCAGCCCCAGCATTTT; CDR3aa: CASSLGQGRGDQPQHF
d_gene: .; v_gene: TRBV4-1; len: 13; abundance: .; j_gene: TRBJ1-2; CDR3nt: TGCGCCAGCAGCCAAGAATCTAGGTATGGCTACACCTTC; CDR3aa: CASSQESRYGYTF
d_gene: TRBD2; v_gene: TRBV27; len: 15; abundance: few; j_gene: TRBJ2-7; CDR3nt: TGTGCCAGCAGGAATAGTGTAGCGGGGGGGGACGAGCAGTACTTC; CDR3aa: CASRNSVAGGDEQYF
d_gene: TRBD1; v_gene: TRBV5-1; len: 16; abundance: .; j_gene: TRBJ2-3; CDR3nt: TGCGCCAGCCGCTCCGAGGGGGCGCTGAGTACAGATACGCAGTATTTT; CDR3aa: CASRSEGALSTDTQYF
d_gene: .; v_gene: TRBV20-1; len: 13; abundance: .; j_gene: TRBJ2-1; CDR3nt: TGCAGTGCCGAGGTCCTAGCTTTCAATGAGCAGTTCTTC; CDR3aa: CSAEVLAFNEQFF
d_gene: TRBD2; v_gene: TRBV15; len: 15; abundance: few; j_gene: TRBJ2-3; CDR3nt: TGTGCCACCAGCGGCGGGAGAGGGAGCACAGATACGCAGTATTTT; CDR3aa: CATSGGRGSTDTQYF
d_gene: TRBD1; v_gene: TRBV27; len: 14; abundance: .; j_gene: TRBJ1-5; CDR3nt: TGTGCCAGCAGTCAGGGACAGGGGACCCAGCCCCAGCATTTT; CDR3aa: CASSQGQGTQPQHF
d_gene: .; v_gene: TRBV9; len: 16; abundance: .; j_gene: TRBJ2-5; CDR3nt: TGTGCCAGCACCCCATGGGGGGCAGGGAGTGTCGAGACCCAGTACTTC; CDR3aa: CASTPWGAGSVETQYF
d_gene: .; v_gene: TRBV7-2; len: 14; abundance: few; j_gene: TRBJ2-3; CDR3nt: TGTGCCACCACCCGGACATCGCGCCCAGATACGCAGTATTTT; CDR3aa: CATTRTSRPDTQYF
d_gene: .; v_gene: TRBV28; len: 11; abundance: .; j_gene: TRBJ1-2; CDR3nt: TGTGCCAGCAGGCGTCTTATAGGCTACACCTTC; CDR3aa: CASRRLIGYTF
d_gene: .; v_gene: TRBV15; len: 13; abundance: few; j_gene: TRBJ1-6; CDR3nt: TGTGCCACCAGTAATCGTGATAATTCACCCCTCCACTTT; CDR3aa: CATSNRDNSPLHF
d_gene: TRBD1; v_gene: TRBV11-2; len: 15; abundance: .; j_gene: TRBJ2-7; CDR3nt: TGTGCCAACAGCTTAGCGGGACAGGGGTCCTACGAGCAGTACTTC; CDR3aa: CANSLAGQGSYEQYF
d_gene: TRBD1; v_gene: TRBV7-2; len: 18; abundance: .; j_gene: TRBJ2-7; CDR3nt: TGTGCCAGCAGCTTATTGATCCAGGGGGCATCGGCCTACAATGAGCAGTACTTC; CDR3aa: CASSLLIQGASAYNEQYF
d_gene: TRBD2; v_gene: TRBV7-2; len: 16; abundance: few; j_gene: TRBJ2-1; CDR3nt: TGTGCCAGCAGAGGGACTAGCGGCCCTTCCTACAATGAGCAGTTCTTC; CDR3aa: CASRGTSGPSYNEQFF
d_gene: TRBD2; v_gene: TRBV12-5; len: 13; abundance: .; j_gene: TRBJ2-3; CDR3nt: TGTGCTATAATCAGCGGGAATATGGATACGCAGTATTTT; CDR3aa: CAIISGNMDTQYF
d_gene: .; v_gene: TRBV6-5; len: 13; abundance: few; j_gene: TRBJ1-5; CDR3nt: TGTGCCAGCAGAGCTCAGATGAATCAGCCCCAGCATTTT; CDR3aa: CASRAQMNQPQHF
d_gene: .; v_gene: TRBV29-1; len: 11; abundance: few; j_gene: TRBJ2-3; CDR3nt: TGCAGCGGGGTCTACACAGATACGCAGTATTTT; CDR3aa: CSGVYTDTQYF
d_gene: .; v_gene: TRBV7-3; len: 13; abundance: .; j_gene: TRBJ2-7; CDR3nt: TGTGCCAGCAGCTTAAGTTGGGGCTACGAGCAGTACTTC; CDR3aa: CASSLSWGYEQYF
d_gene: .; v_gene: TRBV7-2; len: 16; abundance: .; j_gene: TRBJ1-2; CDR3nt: TGTGCCAGCAGCTTAGCCCCAAGAGGGTCGGACTATGGCTACACCTTC; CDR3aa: CASSLAPRGSDYGYTF
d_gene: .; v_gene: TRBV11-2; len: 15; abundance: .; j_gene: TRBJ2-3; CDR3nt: TGTGCCAGCAGCTTAGTTTTCGGGGACTCAGATACGCAGTATTTT; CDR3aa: CASSLVFGDSDTQYF
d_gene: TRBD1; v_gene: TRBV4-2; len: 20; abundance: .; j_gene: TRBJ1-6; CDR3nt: TGTGCCAGCAGCCAAGAAGTGGTGACAGGGGGCTACTTAAACGGGTCACCCCTCCACTTT; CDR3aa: CASSQEVVTGGYLNGSPLHF
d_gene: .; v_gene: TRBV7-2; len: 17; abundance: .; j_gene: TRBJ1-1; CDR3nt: TGTGCCAGCAGCTTGCCATCGGACAGACTTTTGAACACTGAAGCTTTCTTT; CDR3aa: CASSLPSDRLLNTEAFF